This record concerns one T cell receptor beta chain sequence. The repertoire was sequenced with immunoSEQ multiplex PCR; TCRdb's copy has only in-frame clones and lacks some. The table records about 53,000 clones, around 96% of them present only once. This record comes from a study of T cells in tuberculosis. Study overall: IGRA-negative adolescents, IGRA-positive adolescents with latent tuberculosis and adults with active tuberculosis formed this South African cohort. Samples predate treatment or fall within its first 7 days.

The CDR3 has 16 residues. Germline lookup yields CDR1 SGHRS and CDR2 YFSETQ. The J segment lost 1 base and the V segment lost 2 bases, leaving 5 bases of the junction unmatched. This sample's time point: new active TB diagnosis, blood taken before or within 7 days of starting treatment. The source material was PBMCs, sampled at tuberculosis diagnosis. J is TRBJ2-3 and V is TRBV5-1; 9 bases match TRBD1. The sequence was collected from an adult with tuberculosis. The CDR3 region is CASSLGTGWGTDTQYF. CDR3 nucleotides: TGCGCCAGCAGCTTAGGGACAGGGTGGGGCACAGATACGCAGTATTTT.